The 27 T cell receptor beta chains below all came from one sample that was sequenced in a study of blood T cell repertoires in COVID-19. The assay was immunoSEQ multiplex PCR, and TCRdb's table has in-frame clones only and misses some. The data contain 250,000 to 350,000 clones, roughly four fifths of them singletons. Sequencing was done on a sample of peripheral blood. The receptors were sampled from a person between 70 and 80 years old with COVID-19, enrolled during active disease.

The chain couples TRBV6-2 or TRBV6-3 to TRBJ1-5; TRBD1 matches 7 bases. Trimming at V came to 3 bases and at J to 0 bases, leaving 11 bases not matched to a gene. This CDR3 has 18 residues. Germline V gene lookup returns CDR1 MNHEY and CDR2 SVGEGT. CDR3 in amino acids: CASSYSRETGYSNQPQHF. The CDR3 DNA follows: TGTGCCAGCAGTTATTCTCGGGAGACAGGGTATAGCAATCAGCCCCAGCATTTT.

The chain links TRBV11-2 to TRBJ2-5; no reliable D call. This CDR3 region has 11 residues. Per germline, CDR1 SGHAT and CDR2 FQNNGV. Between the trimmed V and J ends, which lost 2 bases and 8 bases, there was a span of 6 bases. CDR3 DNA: TGTGCCAGCAGCTTAATCTTCACCCAGTACTTC. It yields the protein CASSLIFTQYF.

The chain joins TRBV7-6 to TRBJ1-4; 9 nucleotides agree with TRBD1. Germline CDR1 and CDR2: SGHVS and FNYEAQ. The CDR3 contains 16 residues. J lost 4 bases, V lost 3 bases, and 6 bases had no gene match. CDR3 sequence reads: CASSFTTGGFNEKLFF. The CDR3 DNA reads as TGTGCCAGCAGCTTCACCACAGGGGGCTTTAATGAAAAACTGTTTTTT.

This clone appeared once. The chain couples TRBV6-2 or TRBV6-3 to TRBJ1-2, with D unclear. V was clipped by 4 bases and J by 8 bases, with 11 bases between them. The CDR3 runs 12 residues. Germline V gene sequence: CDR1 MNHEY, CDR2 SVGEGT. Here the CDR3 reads CASSFPGEGYTF. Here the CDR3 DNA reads TGTGCCAGCAGTTTTCCCGGGGAAGGCTACACCTTC.

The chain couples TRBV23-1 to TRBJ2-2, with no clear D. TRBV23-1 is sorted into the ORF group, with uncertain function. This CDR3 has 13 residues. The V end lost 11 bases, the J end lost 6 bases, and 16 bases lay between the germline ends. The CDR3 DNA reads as TGCGCCGGCCTCCACGAGGCGGCCGGGGAGCTGTTTTTT. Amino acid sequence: CAGLHEAAGELFF.

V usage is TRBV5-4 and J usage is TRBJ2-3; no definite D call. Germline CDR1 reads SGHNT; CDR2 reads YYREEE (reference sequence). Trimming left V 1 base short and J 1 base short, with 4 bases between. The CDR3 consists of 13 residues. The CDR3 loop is CASSLLGTDTQYF. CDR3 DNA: TGTGCCAGCAGCTTGCTTGGCACAGATACGCAGTATTTT.

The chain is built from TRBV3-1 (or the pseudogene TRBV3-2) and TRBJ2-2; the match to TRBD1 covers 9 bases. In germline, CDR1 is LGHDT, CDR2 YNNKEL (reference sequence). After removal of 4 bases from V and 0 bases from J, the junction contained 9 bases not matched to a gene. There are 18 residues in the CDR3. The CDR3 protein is CASSRRTGALTNTGELFF. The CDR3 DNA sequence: TGTGCCAGCAGCCGAAGGACAGGGGCGTTGACGAACACCGGGGAGCTGTTTTTT.

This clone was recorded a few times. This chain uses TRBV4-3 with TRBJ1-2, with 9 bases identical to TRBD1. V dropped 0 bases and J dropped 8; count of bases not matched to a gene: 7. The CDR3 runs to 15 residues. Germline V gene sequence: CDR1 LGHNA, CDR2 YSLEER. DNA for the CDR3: TGCGCCAGCAGCCAAGATCGGGACAGGGTCGGCGGCTACACCTTC. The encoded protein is CASSQDRDRVGGYTF.

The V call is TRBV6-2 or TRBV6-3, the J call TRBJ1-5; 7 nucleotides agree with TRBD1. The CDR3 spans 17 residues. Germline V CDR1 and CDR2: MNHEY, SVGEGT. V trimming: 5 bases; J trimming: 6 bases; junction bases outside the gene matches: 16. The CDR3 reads CASSTGTAKYAGQPQHF. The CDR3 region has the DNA TGTGCCAGCAGTACTGGGACAGCCAAATACGCAGGTCAGCCCCAGCATTTT.

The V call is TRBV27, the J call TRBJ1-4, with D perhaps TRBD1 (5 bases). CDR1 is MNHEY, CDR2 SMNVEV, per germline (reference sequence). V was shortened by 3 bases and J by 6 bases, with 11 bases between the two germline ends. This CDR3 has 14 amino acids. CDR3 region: CASSLVGGDEKLFF. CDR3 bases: TGTGCCAGCAGTTTGGTGGGGGGGGATGAAAAACTGTTTTTT.

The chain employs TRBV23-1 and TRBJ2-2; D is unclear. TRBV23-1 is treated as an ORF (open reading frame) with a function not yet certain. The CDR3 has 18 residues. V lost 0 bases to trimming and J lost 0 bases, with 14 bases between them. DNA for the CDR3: TGCGCCAGCAGTCAATCGCCCGGCGGAAGTTCGAACACCGGGGAGCTGTTTTTT. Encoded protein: CASSQSPGGSSNTGELFF.

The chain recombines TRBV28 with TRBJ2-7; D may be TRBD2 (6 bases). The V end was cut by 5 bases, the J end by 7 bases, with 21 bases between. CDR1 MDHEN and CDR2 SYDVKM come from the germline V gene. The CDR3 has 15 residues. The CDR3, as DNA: TGTGCCAGCAGTGGACCGGGACTGAGATCGGGGGAGCAGTACTTC. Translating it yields CASSGPGLRSGEQYF.

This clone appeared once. The DNA of the CDR3 is TGTGCCACCAGCGAAACTATCACAGGGGGCCTTGGGTACGAGCAGTACTTC. It translates to CATSETITGGLGYEQYF. The genes are TRBV15 and TRBJ2-7; 9 bases are a match to TRBD1. The CDR3 covers 17 residues. Germline CDR1 LNHNV, CDR2 YYDKDF (reference sequence). With V trimmed by 5 bases and J by 4 bases, 15 bases remained unmatched.

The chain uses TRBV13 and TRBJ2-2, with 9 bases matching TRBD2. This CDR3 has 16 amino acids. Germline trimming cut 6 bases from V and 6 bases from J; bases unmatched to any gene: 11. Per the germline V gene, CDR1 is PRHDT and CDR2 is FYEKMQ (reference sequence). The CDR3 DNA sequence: TGTGCCAGCAGTCCTAGCGGGACTTTGTTGGCCGGGGAGCTGTTTTTT. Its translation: CASSPSGTLLAGELFF.

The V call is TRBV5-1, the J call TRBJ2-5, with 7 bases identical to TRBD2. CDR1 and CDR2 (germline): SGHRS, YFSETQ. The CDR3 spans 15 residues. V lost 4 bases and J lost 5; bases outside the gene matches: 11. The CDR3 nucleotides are TGCGCCAGCAGCCCGGCAGCTAGCGGTCGCGAGACCCAGTACTTC. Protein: CASSPAASGRETQYF.

The chain's CDR3 is CASSQGTGEGYGYTF. DNA for the CDR3: TGCGCCAGCAGCCAAGGGACAGGGGAGGGCTATGGCTACACCTTC. The chain uses TRBV4-3 and TRBJ1-2; TRBD1 agrees at 9 bases. The V and J ends lost 1 base and 4 bases, in that order; junction bases with no gene match: 4. From germline, CDR1 is LGHNA and CDR2 YSLEER. This CDR3 has 15 residues.

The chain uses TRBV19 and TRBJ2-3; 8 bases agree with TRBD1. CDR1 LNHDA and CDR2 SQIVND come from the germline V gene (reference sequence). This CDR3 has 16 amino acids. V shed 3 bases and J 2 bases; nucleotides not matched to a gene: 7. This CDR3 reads CASSIRTGQNTDTQYF. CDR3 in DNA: TGTGCCAGTAGTATCCGGACAGGGCAGAACACAGATACGCAGTATTTT.

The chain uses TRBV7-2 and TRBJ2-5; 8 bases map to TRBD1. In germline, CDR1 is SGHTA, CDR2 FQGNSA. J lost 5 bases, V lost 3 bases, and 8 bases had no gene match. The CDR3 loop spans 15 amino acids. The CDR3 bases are TGTGCCAGCAGCTTGGGCGCGACAGGGGAGGAGACCCAGTACTTC. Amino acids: CASSLGATGEETQYF.

CDR3 nucleotide sequence: TGCAGCGTTAACGCGGGATCCGGGGAGCTGTTTTTT. Translated: CSVNAGSGELFF. The J gene is TRBJ2-2, the V gene TRBV29-1; perhaps TRBD2 as D (6 bases). Germline V gene sequence: CDR1 SQVTM, CDR2 ANQGSEA. Trimming pared 5 bases from V and 6 bases from J, leaving 10 bases between. This CDR3 has 12 amino acids.

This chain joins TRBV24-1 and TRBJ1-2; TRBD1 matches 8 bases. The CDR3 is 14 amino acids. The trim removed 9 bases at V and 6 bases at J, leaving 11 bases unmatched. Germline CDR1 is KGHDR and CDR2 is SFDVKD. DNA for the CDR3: TGTGCCACCGGACAGGGAAGTTCGGGTAATGGCTACACCTTC. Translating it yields CATGQGSSGNGYTF.

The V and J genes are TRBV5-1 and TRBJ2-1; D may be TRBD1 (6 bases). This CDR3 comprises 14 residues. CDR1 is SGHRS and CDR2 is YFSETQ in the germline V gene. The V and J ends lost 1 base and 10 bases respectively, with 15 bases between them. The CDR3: CASSLLQGFYEQFF. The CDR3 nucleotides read TGCGCCAGCAGCTTGTTACAGGGATTCTACGAGCAGTTCTTC.

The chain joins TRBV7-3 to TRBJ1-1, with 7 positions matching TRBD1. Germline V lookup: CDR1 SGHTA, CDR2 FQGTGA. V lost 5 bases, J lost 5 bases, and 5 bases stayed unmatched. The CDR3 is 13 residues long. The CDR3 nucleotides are TGTGCCAGCAGCACCCAACAGGGGACTGAAGCTTTCTTT. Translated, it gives CASSTQQGTEAFF.

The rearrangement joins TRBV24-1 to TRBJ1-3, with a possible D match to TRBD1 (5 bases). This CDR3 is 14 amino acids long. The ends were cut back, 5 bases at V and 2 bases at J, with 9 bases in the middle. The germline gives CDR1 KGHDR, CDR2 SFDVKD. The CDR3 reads CATSVLRAGNTIYF. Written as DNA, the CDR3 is TGTGCCACCAGTGTACTCAGGGCTGGAAACACCATATATTTT.

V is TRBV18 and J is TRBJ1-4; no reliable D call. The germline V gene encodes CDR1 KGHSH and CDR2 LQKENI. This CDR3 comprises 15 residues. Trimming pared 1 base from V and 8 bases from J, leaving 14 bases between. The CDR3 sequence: CASSPQSVVREKLFF. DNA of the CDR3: TGTGCCAGCTCACCACAGTCCGTTGTGCGGGAAAAACTGTTTTTT.

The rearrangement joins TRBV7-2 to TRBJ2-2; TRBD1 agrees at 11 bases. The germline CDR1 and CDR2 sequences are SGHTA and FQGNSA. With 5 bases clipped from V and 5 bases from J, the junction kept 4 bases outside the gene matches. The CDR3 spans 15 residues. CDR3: CASSTRDRGTGELFF. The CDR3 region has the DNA TGTGCCAGCAGCACCCGGGACAGGGGGACCGGGGAGCTGTTTTTT. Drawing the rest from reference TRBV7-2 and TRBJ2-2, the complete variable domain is GAGVSQSPSNKVTEKGKDVELRCDPISGHTALYWYRQSLGQGLEFLIYFQGNSAPDKSGLPSDRFSAERTGGSVSTLTIQRTQQEDSAVYLCASSTRDRGTGELFFGEGSRLTVL.

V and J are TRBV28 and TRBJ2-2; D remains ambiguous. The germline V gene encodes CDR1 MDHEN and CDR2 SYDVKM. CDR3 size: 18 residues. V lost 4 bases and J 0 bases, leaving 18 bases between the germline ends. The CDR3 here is CASSSPSRQEPNTGELFF. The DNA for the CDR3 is TGTGCCAGCAGTTCGCCCAGCAGGCAGGAACCGAACACCGGGGAGCTGTTTTTT.

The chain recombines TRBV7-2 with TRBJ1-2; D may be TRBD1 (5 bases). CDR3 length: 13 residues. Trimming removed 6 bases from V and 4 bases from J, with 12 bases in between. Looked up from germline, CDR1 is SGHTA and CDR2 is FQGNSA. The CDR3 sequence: CASSYDSRYGYTF. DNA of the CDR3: TGTGCCAGCAGTTATGACAGCCGCTATGGCTACACCTTC.